Below, 6 T cell receptor beta chains from the same sample are listed, as sequenced in a study of breast tumors, draining lymph nodes, adjacent tissues. TCRdb called the multiplex PCR reads again in MiXCR, with one record for every CDR3 protein. Of some 85,000 distinct CDR3 sequences in the sample, about 27% were seen once. Breast cancer patients provided tissue from their axillary draining lymph nodes. Source material: axillary lymph node tissue. These receptors all come from a female donor with breast cancer. Some clones in this sample may be carry-over from other donors' samples.

This chain joins TRBV7-2 and TRBJ2-5; 11 nucleotides agree with TRBD1. This CDR3 region has 17 residues. Germline loops: CDR1 SGHTA, CDR2 FQGNSA. V lost 1 base to trimming and J lost 1 base; unmatched junction nucleotides: 5. DNA for the CDR3: TGTGCCAGCAGCTTAGTCGGGACAGGGGGAAGCCAAGAGACCCAGTACTTC. Translating gives CASSLVGTGGSQETQYF.

This clonotype was recorded at least ten times. J is TRBJ2-3 and V is TRBV6-1; a possible D gene is TRBD2 (5 bases). Germline CDR1 and CDR2: MNHNS and SASEGT. This CDR3 spans 14 amino acids. V dropped 4 bases and J dropped 1 base, with 9 bases sitting between them. The chain's CDR3 is CASSGTFRTDTQYF. The CDR3 DNA sequence: TGTGCCAGCAGTGGGACTTTCCGCACAGATACGCAGTATTTT.

The table lists this clonotype with many counts. The chain has TRBV4-1 and TRBJ2-3, with 8 bases lining up with TRBD1. The CDR3 consists of 16 residues. CDR1 and CDR2 (germline): MGHRA, YSYEKL. V shed 0 bases, J shed 3 bases, and the junction held 5 bases outside the gene matches. The CDR3 protein is CASSQETRGQTDTQYF. In nucleotides, the CDR3 is TGCGCCAGCAGCCAAGAAACCAGGGGGCAAACAGATACGCAGTATTTT.

V is TRBV7-2 and J is TRBJ1-2, with no clear D. Germline V lookup: CDR1 SGHTA, CDR2 FQGNSA. Trimming stripped 9 bases from V and 8 bases from J, with 22 bases between. The CDR3 is 14 residues long. The chain's CDR3 is CASSPRREVSGYTF. CDR3 coding DNA: TGTGCCAGTAGCCCGAGACGGGAGGTTAGCGGCTACACCTTC.

The chain recombines TRBV28 with TRBJ2-2, with 8 bases matching TRBD1. The germline V gene has CDR1 MDHEN and CDR2 SYDVKM. CDR3 length: 14 amino acids. After removal of 6 bases from V and 4 bases from J, the junction contained 4 bases not matched to a gene. The CDR3 DNA follows: TGTGCCAGCAGGCGCAGGGGGCGCACCGGGGAGCTGTTTTTT. It specifies CASRRRGRTGELFF.

This clonotype was detected many times. The rearrangement joins TRBV18 to TRBJ1-6; D is unclear. This CDR3 contains 14 residues. Germline lookup yields CDR1 KGHSH and CDR2 LQKENI. The V and J ends lost 4 bases and 5 bases respectively, with 9 bases between them. The CDR3: CASSLREDNSPLHF. As DNA, the CDR3 is TGTGCCAGCTCACTTAGGGAGGATAATTCACCCCTCCACTTT.